The subject of this entry is one T cell receptor (beta chain). The data belong to a study of T cell changes during pregnancy in multiple sclerosis. Libraries were prepared by immunoSEQ multiplex PCR; TCRdb keeps only in-frame clonotypes and omits some of them. Seen here are approximately 35,000 clones, roughly 87% observed once, and the top ten hold 0.78%. Germline-derived CDR1 and CDR2 are WNHNN and SYGVQD (reference sequence). The CDR3 totals 17 residues. After removal of 6 bases from V and 1 base from J, the junction contained 10 bases not matched to a gene. The gene calls are TRBV10-1 and TRBJ1-5; 9 nucleotides agree with TRBD1. The TCR sequence derives from a female donor in good health, enrolled as a control in a pregnancy study. The material sequenced was CD4+ T cells from peripheral blood mononuclear cells, taken after pregnancy. This CDR3 is CASRGTGQGGSNQPQHF. CDR3 bases: TGCGCCAGCAGGGGGACAGGGCAGGGCGGGAGCAATCAGCCCCAGCATTTT.